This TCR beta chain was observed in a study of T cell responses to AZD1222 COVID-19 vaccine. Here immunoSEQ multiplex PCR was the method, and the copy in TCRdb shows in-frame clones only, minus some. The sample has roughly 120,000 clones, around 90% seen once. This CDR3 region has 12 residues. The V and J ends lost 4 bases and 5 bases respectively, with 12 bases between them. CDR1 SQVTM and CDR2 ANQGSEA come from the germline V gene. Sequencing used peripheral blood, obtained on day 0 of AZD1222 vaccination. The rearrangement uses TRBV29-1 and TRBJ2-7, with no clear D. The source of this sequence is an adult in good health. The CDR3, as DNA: TGCAGCGTTGTTGGCCCGACCAACGAGCAGTACTTC. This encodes CSVVGPTNEQYF.